This T cell receptor (beta chain) was identified in a study of vaccination and CD4 T cells after COVID-19. Study information: Two of the convalescents were Hispanic, and the group consisted of six males and four females. The authors exposed cells to overlapping spike peptides derived from SARS-CoV-2, HCoV-NL63, HCoV-OC43 and HCoV-229E. Overall study results and limits: Spike mono-reactivity marked 304 of 307 vaccine-specific clones in convalescent patients.

Looked up from germline, CDR1 is DFQATT and CDR2 is SNEGSKA (reference sequence). This CDR3 has 15 residues. With V trimmed by 6 bases and J by 0 bases, 8 bases remained unmatched. Judged by abundance, this clonotype is medium-sized. The antigen remains undetermined. Specified time point: late sampling 161 to 241 days after vaccination in three convalescent patients. Specified treatment: approximately nine-day PBMC culture with coronavirus spike peptide pools or control peptides (ViraFEST assay). ViraFEST sequenced TCRs after peptide-pool expansion of antigen-specific T cells. Oncomine TCR Beta short-read sequencing was applied to DNA from cultured CD4+ T cells. TCRdb called the PCR reads again in MiXCR, with one record for every CDR3 protein. The sample records some 26,000 distinct CDR3 sequences, about 40% being singletons.

The source was CD4+ T cells from blood, cultured in vitro, collected about 7 months after SARS-CoV-2 vaccination. This clonotype was sampled from a human donor who had recovered from COVID-19. The chain carries TRBV20-1 and TRBJ2-3; 8 nucleotides line up with TRBD2. Written as DNA, the CDR3 is TGCAGTGCCGAAGCGGGGGATGCTAGCACAGATACGCAGTATTTT. Its translation is CSAEAGDASTDTQYF.